These 21 T cell receptor beta chains share one sample of origin, sequenced in a study of blood T cell repertoires in COVID-19. The protocol was immunoSEQ multiplex PCR, while the TCRdb copy is restricted to in-frame clones and leaves out a portion. Of 50,000 to 65,000 clones listed, around nine tenths are singletons. The sequencing input was peripheral blood. These receptor sequences come from a human donor in a cohort sampled during active COVID-19.

CDR3 DNA sequence: TGTGCCAGCAGTTACTACCGACAGGGTTCCACTGAAGCTTTCTTT. Translating it yields CASSYYRQGSTEAFF. The V and J genes are TRBV6-5 and TRBJ1-1, with TRBD1 matching over 7 bases. The CDR3 runs to 15 residues. Trimming removed 1 base from V and 4 bases from J; junction bases left unmatched: 6. CDR1 and CDR2 from the germline V gene are MNHEY and SVGAGI.

The chain combines TRBV19 with TRBJ2-1; D might be TRBD2 (6 bases). This CDR3 has 14 amino acids. Germline V gene sequence: CDR1 LNHDA, CDR2 SQIVND (reference sequence). The V end lost 7 bases, the J end lost 4 bases, and 14 bases lay between the germline ends. The CDR3: CASNTPGLYNEQFF. DNA for the CDR3: TGTGCCAGTAACACACCGGGACTTTACAATGAGCAGTTCTTC.

CDR3 amino acids: CASSFEALNPDTQYF. Here the CDR3 DNA reads TGTGCCAGCAGTTTTGAAGCCCTCAACCCAGATACGCAGTATTTT. The V call is TRBV7-9, the J call TRBJ2-3; D is ambiguous. The CDR3 is 15 residues long. Per the germline V gene, CDR1 is SEHNR and CDR2 is FQNEAQ (reference sequence). V shed 6 bases and J shed 4 bases, with 17 bases lying between them.

The chain combines TRBV7-9 with TRBJ1-4; D is uncertain. V was pared by 6 bases and J by 7 bases, with 6 bases between. The CDR3 length is 11 residues. Germline V lookup: CDR1 SEHNR, CDR2 FQNEAQ (reference sequence). CDR3 nucleotide sequence: TGTGCCAGCAGGGGAGGTGAAAAACTGTTTTTT. Translated, it gives CASRGGEKLFF.

This sequence joins TRBV4-2 and TRBJ1-2, with 8 bases that match TRBD1. This CDR3 has 15 residues. The germline gives CDR1 LGHNA, CDR2 YNFKEQ. Trimming removed 3 bases from V and 4 bases from J; junction bases left unmatched: 7. As DNA, the CDR3 is TGTGCCAGCAGCCACCGAGGACAGGGTGGCTATGGCTACACCTTC. Translated, it gives CASSHRGQGGYGYTF.

This chain uses TRBV11-2 with TRBJ2-2, with D perhaps matching TRBD2 (6 bases). Trimming took off 4 bases at V and 8 bases at J, with 8 bases between the two ends. Per the germline V gene, CDR1 is SGHAT and CDR2 is FQNNGV. CDR3 length: 12 residues. CDR3 in amino acids: CASSSGLGELFF. The CDR3 DNA sequence: TGTGCCAGCAGCTCGGGACTGGGGGAGCTGTTTTTT.

The V gene is TRBV4-1, the J gene TRBJ1-2, with TRBD1 matching 7 bases. This CDR3 contains 14 residues. Germline assignment: CDR1 MGHRA and CDR2 YSYEKL. V trimming: 3 bases; J trimming: 4 bases; junction bases outside the gene matches: 5. The CDR3 nucleotides are TGCGCCAGCAGCCACCTGGGACAGATCTATGGCTACACCTTC. Translated, it gives CASSHLGQIYGYTF.

The gene calls are TRBV11-3 and TRBJ2-1; 12 nucleotides line up with TRBD2. This CDR3 has 16 residues. The trim removed 1 base at V and 7 bases at J, leaving 5 bases unmatched. Germline CDR1 SGHNT, CDR2 YENEEA. The CDR3 sequence is CASSLAGTSGQNEQFF. The CDR3 bases are TGTGCCAGCAGCTTAGCCGGGACTAGCGGGCAAAATGAGCAGTTCTTC.

The genes are TRBV7-3 and TRBJ2-2; possible D gene TRBD2, 6 bases. The ends were cut back, 2 bases at V and 8 bases at J, with 18 bases in the middle. Germline V gives CDR1 SGHTA, CDR2 FQGTGA. The CDR3 is made up of 16 amino acids. In nucleotides, the CDR3 is TGTGCCAGCAGCTTATCTAGCACTAGCCTTCGGGGGGAGCTGTTTTTT. Protein: CASSLSSTSLRGELFF. Combining the CDR3 with reference TRBV7-3 and TRBJ2-2 gives the whole variable domain GAGVSQTPSNKVTEKGKYVELRCDPISGHTALYWYRQSLGQGPEFLIYFQGTGAADDSGLPNDRFFAVRPEGSVSTLKIQRTERGDSAVYLCASSLSSTSLRGELFFGEGSRLTVL.

The genes are TRBV6-5 and TRBJ1-1; D perhaps matches TRBD1 (5 bases). This CDR3 has 13 amino acids. Trimming removed 5 bases at V and 8 bases at J, with 15 bases between. CDR1 MNHEY and CDR2 SVGAGI come from the germline V gene. As DNA, the CDR3 is TGTGCCAGCAGTCCCTCTTGGGGCAGGGAAGCTTTCTTT. It codes for CASSPSWGREAFF.

The chain links TRBV30 to TRBJ1-6, with D uncertain. The ends were cut back, 1 base at V and 3 bases at J, with 7 bases in the middle. CDR3 length: 14 amino acids. The V gene's germline CDR1 is GTSNPN and CDR2 SVGIG (reference sequence). CDR3 sequence reads: CAWSDPSYNSPLHF. In DNA, the CDR3 is TGTGCCTGGAGTGATCCTAGCTATAATTCACCCCTCCACTTT.

The V and J genes are TRBV12-3 or TRBV12-4 and TRBJ2-7; D unclear. V was cut by 3 bases and J by 3 bases, with 6 bases left in between. CDR3 length: 12 amino acids. The CDR3 region is CASSFTLYEQYF. The CDR3, as DNA: TGTGCCAGCAGTTTCACTCTCTACGAGCAGTACTTC.

The CDR3 DNA reads TGTGCCAGCAGCTTGCAGCCGGGACAGGGGGCTGAAGCTTTCTTT. It is translated as CASSLQPGQGAEAFF. The rearrangement joins TRBV5-5 to TRBJ1-1; 11 positions agree with TRBD1. CDR3 length: 15 residues. The V gene end was trimmed by 1 base and the J gene end by 6 bases; junction bases not matched to a gene: 5. In germline, CDR1 is SGHKS, CDR2 YYEKEE (reference sequence).

The chain recombines TRBV2 with TRBJ2-7, with 7 bases aligning to TRBD1. In germline, CDR1 is SNHLY, CDR2 FYNNEI. CDR3 size: 14 residues. V shed 6 bases, J shed 1 base, and the junction held 6 bases outside the gene matches. The CDR3 protein is CASSLGQPSYEQYF. The DNA of the CDR3 is TGTGCCAGCAGCTTGGGACAGCCATCCTACGAGCAGTACTTC. The complete variable domain, with remaining parts taken from reference TRBV2 and TRBJ2-7, reads EPEVTQTPSHQVTQMGQEVILRCVPISNHLYFYWYRQILGQKVEFLVSFYNNEISEKSEIFDDQFSVERPDGSNFTLKIRSTKLEDSAMYFCASSLGQPSYEQYFGPGTRLTVT.

This chain uses TRBV7-2 with TRBJ2-3; D uncertain. The CDR3 has 13 amino acids. The germline V gene has CDR1 SGHTA and CDR2 FQGNSA. V lost 4 bases and J lost 2, with 7 bases in between. CDR3 residues: CASSSRFTDTQYF. The CDR3 DNA sequence: TGTGCCAGCAGCTCCAGGTTCACAGATACGCAGTATTTT.

The chain carries TRBV11-2 and TRBJ1-4, with 8 bases matching TRBD1. The ends lost 1 base at V and 5 bases at J; junction bases unmatched: 3. CDR1 and CDR2 (germline): SGHAT, FQNNGV. The CDR3 contains 15 residues. The CDR3 protein is CASSLGTGLNEKLFF. For the CDR3, the DNA is TGTGCCAGCAGCTTAGGGACAGGGCTGAATGAAAAACTGTTTTTT. Supplemented by reference TRBV11-2 and TRBJ1-4, the full variable domain reads EAGVAQSPRYKIIEKRQSVAFWCNPISGHATLYWYQQILGQGPKLLIQFQNNGVVDDSQLPKDRFSAERLKGVDSTLKIQPAKLEDSAVYLCASSLGTGLNEKLFFGSGTQLSVL.

V gene TRBV28 combines with J gene TRBJ2-7; TRBD2 is a possible D gene (6 bases). CDR3 length equals 16 residues. Trimming removed 3 bases from V and 6 bases from J, with 21 bases in between. Per the germline V gene, CDR1 is MDHEN and CDR2 is SYDVKM. In DNA, the CDR3 is TGTGCCAGCAGTTTCATTAGCGGAGGACCCCTTGGCGAGCAGTACTTC. It translates to CASSFISGGPLGEQYF. The whole variable domain, filled in from reference TRBV28 and TRBJ2-7, reads DVKVTQSSRYLVKRTGEKVFLECVQDMDHENMFWYRQDPGLGLRLIYFSYDVKMKEKGDIPEGYSVSREKKERFSLILESASTNQTSMYLCASSFISGGPLGEQYFGPGTRLTVT.

The genes are TRBV7-9 and TRBJ2-7; tentatively, D is TRBD1 (5 bases). The CDR3 has 13 amino acids. Trimming removed 4 bases at V and 3 bases at J, with 10 bases between. From germline, CDR1 is SEHNR and CDR2 FQNEAQ (reference sequence). CDR3 coding DNA: TGTGCCAGCAGCTCCAGACAGTACTACGAGCAGTACTTC. Amino acids: CASSSRQYYEQYF.

The V and J genes are TRBV27 and TRBJ2-5; D is unclear. This CDR3 is built from 14 residues. V lost 4 bases to trimming and J lost 0 bases, with 9 bases between them. The germline V gene encodes CDR1 MNHEY and CDR2 SMNVEV (reference sequence). CDR3 residues: CASSSPPDQETQYF. The CDR3 DNA is TGTGCCAGCAGTTCCCCCCCCGACCAAGAGACCCAGTACTTC.

The gene calls are TRBV5-1 and TRBJ2-7, with TRBD1 matching over 7 bases. This CDR3 has 13 residues. V shed 4 bases and J 4 bases; nucleotides not matched to a gene: 5. The germline V gene encodes CDR1 SGHRS and CDR2 YFSETQ. This CDR3 is CASSAAQGYEQYF. The CDR3 DNA is TGCGCCAGCAGCGCCGCACAGGGGTACGAGCAGTACTTC. The full variable domain, its missing parts supplied by reference TRBV5-1 and TRBJ2-7, is KAGVTQTPRYLIKTRGQQVTLSCSPISGHRSVSWYQQTPGQGLQFLFEYFSETQRNKGNFPGRFSGRQFSNSRSEMNVSTLELGDSALYLCASSAAQGYEQYFGPGTRLTVT.

The chain is built from TRBV10-3 and TRBJ1-5; no reliable D call. The CDR3 totals 17 residues. Per the germline V gene, CDR1 is ENHRY and CDR2 is SYGVKD. V was pared by 3 bases and J by 2 bases, with 17 bases between. CDR3 region: CAISDPTENGGNQPQHF. CDR3 DNA sequence: TGTGCCATCAGTGACCCGACGGAAAACGGGGGCAATCAGCCCCAGCATTTT.